The T cell receptor (beta chain) described here comes from a study of human T cells and chemical hapten exposure. Looking at the study overall: During the approximately 25-week study period, patients had diphenylcyclopropenone applied to the scalp every week.

At least ten counts were recorded for this clonotype. Described time point: patch test 3, about 24 weeks after DPC sensitization. Treatment meaning: therapeutic diphenylcyclopropenone sensitization with weekly scalp DPC. Ahead of each patch test application, blood was drawn. Trimming took 6 bases from V and 4 from J, leaving 20 bases between them. There are 16 residues in the CDR3. Germline V gives CDR1 MDHEN, CDR2 SYDVKM. Original handling: Counts of TCRs in each sample centred on a median of 95,638 and extended from approximately 25,000 to 650,000. MiXCR, run by TCRdb on the RACE reads, gives a single entry per CDR3 protein. TCRdb's processing, not the study's, gives the V and J calls here. This sample has 70,000 or so distinct CDR3 sequences, with 8.5% to 14% found just once.

The sequenced sample was whole blood, obtained in connection with sensitization to the hapten diphenylcyclopropenone (DPC). This TCR was sampled from a woman in her forties or fifties with alopecia areata. Some clones in this sample may be carry-over from other donors' samples. This chain uses TRBV28 with TRBJ2-3; TRBD2 might be the D (6 bases). The CDR3 coding sequence is TGTGCCAGCAGCCCCGTGGGGGGAACTAACGCAGATACGCAGTATTTT. This gives the protein CASSPVGGTNADTQYF.